This TCR beta chain was obtained from a study of Ad26.COV2.S vaccination and SARS-CoV-2 variants. The protocol was immunoSEQ multiplex PCR, while the TCRdb copy is restricted to in-frame clones and leaves out a portion. The repertoire holds 300,000 to 450,000 clones, with roughly 85% as singletons. As concerns this clone: Its antigen is unidentified.

Treatment in this sample: some 20 received Ad26.COV2.S at low or high dose, single or two shots; roughly 5 received placebo; per-sample allocation not given. Each sample was drawn 63 days after the first injection (of vaccine or placebo). Study observations and caveats: Quantification of TCR breadth and depth may have yielded underestimates of total T cell responses.

The V and J ends lost 1 base and 4 bases respectively, with 13 bases between them. The germline CDR1 and CDR2 sequences are LGHDT and YNNKEL (reference sequence). This CDR3 has 15 residues. Source: peripheral blood, taken in a trial of Ad26.COV2.S vaccine versus placebo. The gene calls are TRBV3-1 (or the pseudogene TRBV3-2) and TRBJ2-5; the D gene is possibly TRBD1 (6 bases). The TCR sequence derives from a person aged 18-60 years who received the Ad26.COV2.S COVID-19 vaccine or a placebo. Here the CDR3 DNA reads TGTGCCAGCAGCCAAGGGGGTAGCAGGGGAGAGACCCAGTACTTC. Amino acid sequence: CASSQGGSRGETQYF.